Presented here are 27 T cell receptor beta chains from one specimen sequenced in a study of OX40 agonist ivuxolimab in advanced cancers. TCRdb's table, derived via immunoSEQ multiplex PCR, lists solely in-frame clones and lacks some. The sample has 30,000 to 35,000 clones, more than 85% seen once. The sequencing used CD4+ or CD8+ T cells sorted from blood, collected in a trial of the OX40 agonist ivuxolimab. Receptor source: an adult with an advanced solid tumor such as melanoma, head and neck, liver or kidney cancer.

The chain couples TRBV7-6 to TRBJ2-7, with 9 bases that match TRBD1. CDR1 and CDR2 (germline): SGHVS, FNYEAQ. The V gene end was trimmed by 4 bases and the J gene end by 4 bases; junction bases not matched to a gene: 5. This CDR3 spans 14 amino acids. For the CDR3, the DNA is TGTGCCAGCAGCTCCGGGACAGGGTCTTACGAGCAGTACTTC. As protein: CASSSGTGSYEQYF.

This chain connects TRBV4-2 to TRBJ2-2, with D possibly matching TRBD2 (6 bases). Trimming removed 1 base at V and 3 bases at J, with 6 bases between. Germline CDR1 is LGHNA and CDR2 is YNFKEQ. This CDR3 spans 14 amino acids. The CDR3 DNA reads TGTGCCAGCAGCCAAGGACTAGACACCGGGGAGCTGTTTTTT. It codes for CASSQGLDTGELFF.

The chain has TRBV11-2 and TRBJ2-1, with D perhaps matching TRBD2 (5 bases). Germline CDR1 reads SGHAT; CDR2 reads FQNNGV. The V gene lost 2 bases and the J gene lost 6 bases, with 8 bases spanning the gap. The CDR3 covers 13 residues. CDR3 nucleotides: TGTGCCAGCAGCTTATCTAGCCTCAATGAGCAGTTCTTC. The encoded protein is CASSLSSLNEQFF. Variable domain in full (rest from reference TRBV11-2 and TRBJ2-1): EAGVAQSPRYKIIEKRQSVAFWCNPISGHATLYWYQQILGQGPKLLIQFQNNGVVDDSQLPKDRFSAERLKGVDSTLKIQPAKLEDSAVYLCASSLSSLNEQFFGPGTRLTVL.

The V call is TRBV11-2, the J call TRBJ2-7, with D unresolved. Trimming cost V 2 bases and J 0 bases, with 5 bases left between them. There are 13 residues in the CDR3. Germline-derived CDR1 and CDR2 are SGHAT and FQNNGV. CDR3 sequence: CASSLYTSYEQYF. CDR3 in DNA: TGTGCCAGCAGCTTATACACCTCCTACGAGCAGTACTTC.

The V gene is TRBV9, the J gene TRBJ2-1, with TRBD2 matching 12 bases. This CDR3 contains 18 residues. CDR1 is SGDLS, CDR2 YYNGEE, per germline. V trimming: 0 bases; J trimming: 8 bases; junction bases outside the gene matches: 12. CDR3 protein: CASSVEGASGRAGYEQFF. The CDR3 DNA follows: TGTGCCAGCAGCGTAGAGGGGGCTAGCGGGAGGGCCGGGTATGAGCAGTTCTTC.

The gene calls are TRBV9 and TRBJ1-2; D is uncertain. Germline CDR1 SGDLS, CDR2 YYNGEE. The CDR3 covers 17 residues. Between the trimmed V and J ends, which lost 3 bases and 0 bases, there was a span of 18 bases. The CDR3 region is CASSDPRGQESNYGYTF. The DNA of the CDR3 is TGTGCCAGCAGCGATCCCCGTGGCCAGGAATCTAACTATGGCTACACCTTC.

This chain joins TRBV7-9 and TRBJ1-1; tentatively, D is TRBD1 (6 bases). V shed 1 base and J shed 4 bases, with 10 bases lying between them. The CDR3 consists of 14 residues. CDR1 and CDR2 (germline): SEHNR, FQNEAQ (reference sequence). Here the CDR3 reads CASSLDGGRTEAFF. CDR3 in DNA: TGTGCCAGCAGCTTAGATGGGGGGCGCACTGAAGCTTTCTTT.

The V and J genes are TRBV4-2 and TRBJ2-5, with D perhaps matching TRBD2 (7 bases). With 7 bases removed from V and 4 bases from J, the gap between germline ends came to 19 bases. This CDR3 has 15 amino acids. Germline lookup yields CDR1 LGHNA and CDR2 YNFKEQ. The CDR3, as DNA: TGTGCCAGCACCCCAGGGGCGGGAGATTTAGAGACCCAGTACTTC. It specifies CASTPGAGDLETQYF.

The V and J genes are TRBV28 and TRBJ2-2; perhaps TRBD1 as D (6 bases). This CDR3 is 15 amino acids long. V was trimmed by 2 bases and J by 1 base, leaving 8 bases between them. CDR1 and CDR2 (germline): MDHEN, SYDVKM. The CDR3 loop is CASSLRTENTGELFF. The DNA of the CDR3 is TGTGCCAGCAGTTTAAGGACAGAGAACACCGGGGAGCTGTTTTTT.

The chain uses TRBV4-1 and TRBJ2-7, with TRBD2 identical over 8 bases. This CDR3 has 15 residues. In germline, CDR1 is MGHRA, CDR2 YSYEKL. V gave up 1 base and J gave up 7 bases; unmatched junction bases: 9. For the CDR3, the DNA is TGCGCCAGCAGCCAAGCAACTAGCGGAGCGTGGGAGCAGTACTTC. Residues: CASSQATSGAWEQYF.

The chain joins TRBV4-3 to TRBJ1-4; 7 positions agree with TRBD1. Trimming removed 0 bases from V and 7 bases from J; junction bases left unmatched: 8. This CDR3 region has 16 residues. Germline CDR1 is LGHNA and CDR2 is YSLEER. CDR3 nucleotides: TGCGCCAGCAGCCAAGATAGGGTGGCAGGGGGTGAAAAACTGTTTTTT. The encoded protein is CASSQDRVAGGEKLFF.

J is TRBJ1-2 and V is TRBV5-1; 8 bases agree with TRBD1. V trimming: 2 bases; J trimming: 4 bases; junction bases outside the gene matches: 7. The CDR3 is 15 residues long. Germline CDR1 and CDR2: SGHRS and YFSETQ. In DNA, the CDR3 is TGCGCCAGCAGCTTCAATACAGGGGGAAGCTATGGCTACACCTTC. Its protein is CASSFNTGGSYGYTF.

The chain links TRBV7-6 to TRBJ2-7, with a tentative D call TRBD1 (6 bases). Trimming removed 1 base from V and 8 bases from J, with 9 bases in between. The CDR3 has 12 amino acids. Germline V gives CDR1 SGHVS, CDR2 FNYEAQ. CDR3 region: CASSLVRGKQYF. In DNA, the CDR3 is TGTGCCAGCAGCTTAGTCAGGGGCAAGCAGTACTTC.

This clone is a singleton in its sample. The J gene is TRBJ2-7, the V gene TRBV5-1; TRBD1 matches at 8 bases. V gave up 2 bases and J gave up 4 bases; unmatched junction bases: 5. This CDR3 has 14 amino acids. CDR1 is SGHRS and CDR2 is YFSETQ in the germline V gene. CDR3 in amino acids: CASSFGQGLYEQYF. CDR3 nucleotides: TGCGCCAGCAGCTTCGGACAGGGTTTGTACGAGCAGTACTTC.

V and J are TRBV4-2 and TRBJ2-7; no clear D. The CDR3 consists of 14 residues. The germline gives CDR1 LGHNA, CDR2 YNFKEQ. Trimming took off 1 base at V and 0 bases at J, with 7 bases between the two ends. The CDR3 here is CASSQVGSSYEQYF. CDR3 nucleotide sequence: TGTGCCAGCAGCCAAGTTGGCTCCTCCTACGAGCAGTACTTC.

V is TRBV11-2 and J is TRBJ2-7, with D unresolved. The V end was cut by 3 bases, the J end by 3 bases, with 12 bases between. This CDR3 has 14 amino acids. Per the germline V gene, CDR1 is SGHAT and CDR2 is FQNNGV. Written as DNA, the CDR3 is TGTGCCAGCAGCTTCACGCCGGCTCTCTACGAGCAGTACTTC. Translation gives CASSFTPALYEQYF.

The chain links TRBV5-6 to TRBJ2-1; D is ambiguous. The CDR3 is 13 residues long. The V and J ends lost 0 bases and 11 bases respectively, with 12 bases between them. Germline lookup yields CDR1 SGHDT and CDR2 YYEEEE. The chain's CDR3 is CASSLALDLQQFF. In nucleotides, the CDR3 is TGTGCCAGCAGCTTGGCGCTGGACCTCCAGCAGTTCTTC.

This clone appeared a few times. The rearrangement joins TRBV15 to TRBJ2-1, with D tentatively TRBD2 (5 bases). Trimming took 0 bases from V and 7 from J, leaving 13 bases between them. The germline V gene encodes CDR1 LNHNV and CDR2 YYDKDF (reference sequence). The CDR3 is 15 residues long. CDR3 DNA: TGTGCCACCAGCAGAGATCCTAGCAGTCCGAATGAGCAGTTCTTC. Translation gives CATSRDPSSPNEQFF.

This chain links TRBV6-5 with TRBJ2-2; no reliable D call. CDR1 is MNHEY, CDR2 SVGAGI, per germline. There are 14 residues in the CDR3. V was trimmed by 0 bases and J by 1 base, leaving 3 bases between them. CDR3 bases: TGTGCCAGCAGTTACTCGGGGAACACCGGGGAGCTGTTTTTT. The encoded protein is CASSYSGNTGELFF.

V and J are TRBV10-3 and TRBJ2-7; D unclear. Trimming took off 3 bases at V and 2 bases at J, with 11 bases between the two ends. Germline V CDR1 and CDR2: ENHRY, SYGVKD. The CDR3 loop spans 14 amino acids. For the CDR3, the DNA is TGTGCCATCAGTGACGTGGGGAATACCTACGAGCAGTACTTC. Protein sequence: CAISDVGNTYEQYF.

The rearrangement uses TRBV6-1 and TRBJ2-7, with 9 bases matching TRBD1. Trimming took 0 bases from V and 0 from J; bases not matched to a gene: 3. CDR3 size: 16 residues. Germline CDR1 and CDR2: MNHNS and SASEGT. The CDR3 sequence is CASSEAQGAPSYEQYF. The CDR3, as DNA: TGTGCCAGCAGTGAAGCACAGGGGGCCCCCTCCTACGAGCAGTACTTC.

The genes are TRBV4-1 and TRBJ2-1; possible D gene TRBD2, 5 bases. Germline V gene lookup returns CDR1 MGHRA and CDR2 YSYEKL. This CDR3 is built from 15 residues. The germline V and J ends were trimmed by 1 base and 9 bases, with 16 bases remaining between them. For the CDR3, the DNA is TGCGCCAGCAGCCAAGCCCGGGGTCCGAGCTTTGAGCAGTTCTTC. Translated: CASSQARGPSFEQFF.

V is TRBV6-5 and J is TRBJ2-2; D is unresolved. Germline V gene lookup returns CDR1 MNHEY and CDR2 SVGAGI. V was clipped by 6 bases and J by 2 bases, with 7 bases between them. This CDR3 is 13 amino acids long. CDR3 DNA sequence: TGTGCCAGCAGGAACCGAAACACCGGGGAGCTGTTTTTT. Its protein is CASRNRNTGELFF.

CDR3 amino acids: CASSQEFAGAYEQYF. CDR3 bases: TGTGCCAGCAGCCAAGAGTTCGCAGGGGCCTACGAGCAGTACTTC. The rearrangement uses TRBV4-2 and TRBJ2-7, with a tentative D call TRBD1 (6 bases). The CDR3 is 15 amino acids. Germline V gene sequence: CDR1 LGHNA, CDR2 YNFKEQ. Trimming shortened V by 0 bases and J by 2 bases, and 11 bases separated the two germline ends.

Of note for this clone: Different DNA sequences within this sample yield the same CDR3. J is TRBJ2-5 and V is TRBV6-5; perhaps TRBD2 as D (5 bases). Trimming took 6 bases from V and 4 from J, leaving 15 bases between them. The CDR3 has 14 amino acids. In germline, CDR1 is MNHEY, CDR2 SVGAGI. The CDR3, as DNA: TGTGCCAGCAGCTCACTCGGACGGGGAGAGACCCAGTACTTC. Translation: CASSSLGRGETQYF.

The genes are TRBV19 and TRBJ2-7; 10 bases are a match to TRBD1. With 3 bases clipped from V and 3 bases from J, the junction kept 2 bases outside the gene matches. The germline V gene has CDR1 LNHDA and CDR2 SQIVND (reference sequence). CDR3 size: 14 residues. CDR3: CASSMGTGDYEQYF. The CDR3, as DNA: TGTGCCAGTAGTATGGGGACAGGGGACTACGAGCAGTACTTC.

This chain uses TRBV9 with TRBJ2-7; tentatively, D is TRBD2 (6 bases). Germline V gives CDR1 SGDLS, CDR2 YYNGEE. This CDR3 has 14 residues. Deletions cut 0 bases from V and 0 bases from J, with 7 bases between. This chain's CDR3 is CASSVDGSSYEQYF. For the CDR3, the DNA is TGTGCCAGCAGCGTAGACGGGAGCTCCTACGAGCAGTACTTC.